The 15 T cell receptor beta chains reported below all come from one sample, sequenced in a study of T cell responses to AZD1222 COVID-19 vaccine. TCRdb keeps only in-frame clones here, not all; method: immunoSEQ multiplex PCR. The sample holds around 130,000 clones, around 83% seen once. The source was peripheral blood, collected on day 0 of AZD1222 vaccination. The source of these receptors is an adult in good health.

The rearrangement joins TRBV7-2 to TRBJ2-3, with D hard to call. CDR3 length equals 13 residues. The germline V gene has CDR1 SGHTA and CDR2 FQGNSA. With 6 bases removed from V and 0 bases from J, the gap between germline ends came to 7 bases. The CDR3 spells CASRTGSTDTQYF. CDR3 bases: TGTGCCAGCAGGACGGGTAGCACAGATACGCAGTATTTT.

This clone was seen once. At one end the junction does not follow the germline gene, possibly because of a read error. The genes are TRBV29-1 and TRBJ1-2, with D tentatively TRBD1 (6 bases). CDR1 is SQVTM, CDR2 ANQGSEA, per germline. The CDR3 contains 12 residues. The chain's CDR3 is CSVEGGLDGYTF. CDR3 in DNA: TGCAGCGTGGAAGGGGGGCTGGATGGCTACACCTTC. Variable domain in full (rest from reference TRBV29-1 and TRBJ1-2): SAVISQKPSRDICQRGTSLTIQCQVDSQVTMMFWYRQQPGQSLTLIATANQGSEATYESGFVIDKFPISRPNLTFSTLTVSNMSPEDSSIYLCSVEGGLDGYTFGSGTRLTVV.

V is TRBV27 and J is TRBJ2-1, with 8 nucleotides matching TRBD1. The V and J ends lost 6 bases and 2 bases, in that order; junction bases with no gene match: 3. In germline, CDR1 is MNHEY, CDR2 SMNVEV (reference sequence). The CDR3 contains 14 residues. CDR3 coding DNA: TGTGCCAGCAGCCTGGACAGGGCCTACAATGAGCAGTTCTTC. Translated: CASSLDRAYNEQFF.

This chain links TRBV23-1 with TRBJ2-3; D is undetermined. TRBV23-1 is reported as an ORF; its role is uncertain. The CDR3 spans 17 residues. Trimming cost V 2 bases and J 1 base, with 16 bases left between them. CDR3 bases: TGCGCCAGCAGTCAACCCCCGGGTGAAGAAGGCACAGATACGCAGTATTTT. It yields the protein CASSQPPGEEGTDTQYF.

The rearrangement joins TRBV6-5 to TRBJ2-7; D possibly corresponds to TRBD1 (5 bases). The CDR3 consists of 11 residues. Germline V gives CDR1 MNHEY, CDR2 SVGAGI. Trimming pared 8 bases from V and 4 bases from J, leaving 9 bases between. CDR3 in amino acids: CASSGAYEQYF. The CDR3 region has the DNA TGTGCCAGCTCTGGGGCATACGAGCAGTACTTC.

This chain links TRBV7-8 with TRBJ1-5; D possibly corresponds to TRBD1 (6 bases). CDR3 length equals 13 residues. Germline CDR1 SGHVS, CDR2 FQNEAQ. V was shortened by 5 bases and J by 5 bases, with 10 bases between the two germline ends. The CDR3 is CASSIQGDQPQHF. CDR3 DNA: TGTGCCAGCAGCATACAGGGTGATCAGCCCCAGCATTTT.

The chain uses TRBV27 and TRBJ1-2, with 8 bases lining up with TRBD1. The germline CDR1 and CDR2 sequences are MNHEY and SMNVEV (reference sequence). The CDR3 runs 14 residues. The trim removed 3 bases at V and 5 bases at J, leaving 5 bases unmatched. Here the CDR3 reads CASSFRRGLYGYTF. Here the CDR3 DNA reads TGTGCCAGCAGTTTTCGCAGGGGGCTGTATGGCTACACCTTC.

The chain joins TRBV23-1 to TRBJ1-3, with D possibly matching TRBD1 (5 bases). TRBV23-1 is designated an ORF whose function remains uncertain. The CDR3 length is 16 residues. Trimming cost V 0 bases and J 2 bases, with 11 bases left between them. This chain's CDR3 is CASSQSDQGTGNTIYF. In DNA, the CDR3 is TGCGCCAGCAGTCAATCGGACCAGGGCACTGGAAACACCATATATTTT.

This chain links TRBV6-2 or TRBV6-3 with TRBJ2-7, with 9 positions matching TRBD1. CDR3 size: 14 residues. Trimming cost V 5 bases and J 5 bases; bases outside gene matches: 7. CDR1 is MNHEY, CDR2 SVGEGT, per germline. DNA of the CDR3: TGTGCCAGCAGTGCCGGGACAGGGCTCCACGAGCAGTACTTC. Amino acid sequence: CASSAGTGLHEQYF.

The chain has TRBV5-1 and TRBJ1-3; D gene uncertain. This CDR3 is 15 amino acids long. V lost 5 bases and J 0 bases, leaving 12 bases between the germline ends. Per germline, CDR1 SGHRS and CDR2 YFSETQ. The CDR3 nucleotides are TGCGCCAGCAGTCTCGGGTCTAACTCTGGAAACACCATATATTTT. Protein product: CASSLGSNSGNTIYF.

The chain joins TRBV11-2 to TRBJ2-5; D remains unclear. Trimming cost V 1 base and J 3 bases, with 6 bases left between them. The germline V gene encodes CDR1 SGHAT and CDR2 FQNNGV. The CDR3 consists of 13 residues. The CDR3 here is CASSLGGKETQYF. DNA of the CDR3: TGTGCCAGCAGCTTAGGAGGCAAAGAGACCCAGTACTTC.

V usage is TRBV7-2 and J usage is TRBJ2-7, with D maybe TRBD1 (6 bases). CDR1 and CDR2 (germline): SGHTA, FQGNSA. Trimming left V 2 bases short and J 3 bases short, with 11 bases between. This CDR3 has 14 residues. The CDR3 nucleotides read TGTGCCAGCAGCTTACAGGGGCGTGACTACGAGCAGTACTTC. Its translation is CASSLQGRDYEQYF.

The chain recombines TRBV7-2 with TRBJ2-1; possibly TRBD2 for D (7 bases). The germline V gene encodes CDR1 SGHTA and CDR2 FQGNSA. The CDR3 loop spans 17 amino acids. Trimming cost V 1 base and J 5 bases, with 18 bases left between them. In DNA, the CDR3 is TGTGCCAGCAGCTTAGTTCTCTGGGGGGGCGTCGACAATGAGCAGTTCTTC. Encoded protein: CASSLVLWGGVDNEQFF.

This rearrangement joins TRBV10-3 to TRBJ2-2; 8 positions agree with TRBD1. Germline CDR1 is ENHRY and CDR2 is SYGVKD. V trimming: 6 bases; J trimming: 2 bases; junction bases outside the gene matches: 5. This CDR3 is 15 amino acids long. CDR3 region: CAIRRQGNNTGELFF. Written as DNA, the CDR3 is TGTGCCATCAGGAGACAGGGGAATAACACCGGGGAGCTGTTTTTT.

This rearrangement joins TRBV9 to TRBJ1-1; D might be TRBD1 (5 bases). CDR1 and CDR2 (germline): SGDLS, YYNGEE. The CDR3 spans 14 residues. Trimming removed 0 bases at V and 3 bases at J, with 9 bases between. The CDR3 loop reads CASSVAPGDTEAFF. In DNA, the CDR3 is TGTGCCAGCAGCGTAGCTCCGGGGGACACTGAAGCTTTCTTT.